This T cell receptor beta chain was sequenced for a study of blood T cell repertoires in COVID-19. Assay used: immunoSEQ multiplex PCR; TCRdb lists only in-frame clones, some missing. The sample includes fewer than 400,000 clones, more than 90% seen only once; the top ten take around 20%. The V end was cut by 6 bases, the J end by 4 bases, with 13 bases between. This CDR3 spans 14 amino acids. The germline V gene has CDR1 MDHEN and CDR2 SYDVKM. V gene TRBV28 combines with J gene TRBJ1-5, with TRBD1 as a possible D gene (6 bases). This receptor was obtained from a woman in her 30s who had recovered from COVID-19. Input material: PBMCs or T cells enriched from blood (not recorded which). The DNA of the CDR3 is TGTGCCAGCAGCGACACAGGGATTAATCAGCCCCAGCATTTT. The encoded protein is CASSDTGINQPQHF.